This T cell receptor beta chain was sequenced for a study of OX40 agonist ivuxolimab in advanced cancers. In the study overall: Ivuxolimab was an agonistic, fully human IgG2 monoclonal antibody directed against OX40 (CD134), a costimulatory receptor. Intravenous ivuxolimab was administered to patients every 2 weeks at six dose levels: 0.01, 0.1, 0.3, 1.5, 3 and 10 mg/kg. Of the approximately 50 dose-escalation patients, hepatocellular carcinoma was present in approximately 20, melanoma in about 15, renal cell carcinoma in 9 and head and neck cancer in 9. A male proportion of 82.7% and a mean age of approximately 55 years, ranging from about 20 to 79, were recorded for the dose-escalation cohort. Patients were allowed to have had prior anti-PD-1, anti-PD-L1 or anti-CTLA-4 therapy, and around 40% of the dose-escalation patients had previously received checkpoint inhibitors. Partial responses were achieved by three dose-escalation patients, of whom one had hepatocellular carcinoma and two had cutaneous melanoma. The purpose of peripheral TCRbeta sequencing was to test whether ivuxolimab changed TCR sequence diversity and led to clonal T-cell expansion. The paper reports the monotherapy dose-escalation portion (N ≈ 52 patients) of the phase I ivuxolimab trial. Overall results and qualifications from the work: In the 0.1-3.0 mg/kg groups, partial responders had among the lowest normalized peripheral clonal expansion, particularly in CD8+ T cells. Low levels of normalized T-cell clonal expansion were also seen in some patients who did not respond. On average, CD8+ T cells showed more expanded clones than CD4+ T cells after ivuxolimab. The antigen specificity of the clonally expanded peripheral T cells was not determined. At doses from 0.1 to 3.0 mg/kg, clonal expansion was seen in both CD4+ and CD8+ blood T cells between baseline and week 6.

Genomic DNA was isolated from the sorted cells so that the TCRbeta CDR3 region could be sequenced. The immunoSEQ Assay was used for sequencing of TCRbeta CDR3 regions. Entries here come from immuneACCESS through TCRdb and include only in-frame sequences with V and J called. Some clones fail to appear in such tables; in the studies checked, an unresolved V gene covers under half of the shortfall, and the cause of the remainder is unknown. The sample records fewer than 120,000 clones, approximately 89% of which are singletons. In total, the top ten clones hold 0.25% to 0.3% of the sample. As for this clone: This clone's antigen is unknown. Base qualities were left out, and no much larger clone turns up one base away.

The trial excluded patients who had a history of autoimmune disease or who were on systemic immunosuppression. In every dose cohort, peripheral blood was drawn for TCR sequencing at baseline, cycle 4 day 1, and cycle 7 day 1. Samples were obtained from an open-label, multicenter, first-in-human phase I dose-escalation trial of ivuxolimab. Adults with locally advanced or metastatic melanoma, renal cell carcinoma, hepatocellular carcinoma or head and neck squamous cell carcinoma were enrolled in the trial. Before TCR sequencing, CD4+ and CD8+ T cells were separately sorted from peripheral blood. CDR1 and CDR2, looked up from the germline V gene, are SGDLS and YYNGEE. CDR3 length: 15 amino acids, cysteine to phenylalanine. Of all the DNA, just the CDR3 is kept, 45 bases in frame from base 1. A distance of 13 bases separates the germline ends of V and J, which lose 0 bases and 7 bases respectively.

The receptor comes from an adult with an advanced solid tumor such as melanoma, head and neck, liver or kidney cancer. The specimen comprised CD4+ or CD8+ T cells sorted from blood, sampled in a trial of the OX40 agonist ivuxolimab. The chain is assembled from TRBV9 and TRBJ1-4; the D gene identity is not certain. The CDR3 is CASSVGGTISEKLFF. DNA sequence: TGTGCCAGCAGCGTAGGGGGAACGATAAGTGAAAAACTGTTTTTT.